This entry is about one TCR beta chain. Its target is not known. This entry is derived from a study of OX40 agonist ivuxolimab in advanced cancers. Across the whole study: From roughly 20 to 79 years was the age range, with a mean of about 54 years, and about 83% were male. One patient with hepatocellular carcinoma and two with cutaneous melanoma, three in all, had partial responses.

Systemic immunosuppression or autoimmune disease history was grounds to exclude patients. Notes on the study in general: Within 6 weeks, CD4+ and CD8+ blood T cells expanded clonally at 0.1 to 3.0 mg/kg.

Generated by immunoSEQ multiplex PCR, the TCRdb table keeps only in-frame clones and is missing some. The sample yields 85,000 to 100,000 clones, over 75% seen once. V lost 1 base to trimming and J lost 3 bases; unmatched junction nucleotides: 2. Germline V lookup: CDR1 SEHNR, CDR2 FQNEAQ (reference sequence). The CDR3 sequence is 15 residues long. The clonotype was recovered from an adult with an advanced solid tumor such as melanoma, head and neck, liver or kidney cancer. The chain joins TRBV7-9 to TRBJ2-1; 8 positions match TRBD2. The sequencing used CD4+ or CD8+ T cells sorted from blood, collected in a trial of the OX40 agonist ivuxolimab. CDR3 loop: CASSLGTSFYNEQFF. CDR3 nucleotides: TGTGCCAGCAGCTTAGGGACTAGCTTCTACAATGAGCAGTTCTTC.